This TCR beta chain was documented in a study of T-cell memory formation after mild COVID-19. A single record per CDR3 protein comes from TCRdb applying MiXCR to the 5' RACE reads. This sample has about 57,000 distinct CDR3 sequences, with 10% to 15% found just once. The CDR3 is 12 residues long. Trimming removed 5 bases from V and 15 bases from J, with 17 bases in between. The J gene is TRBJ2-1, the V gene TRBV12-3 or TRBV12-4, with D possibly being TRBD1 (6 bases). The sample was PBMCs or a T cell subset sorted from them (not recorded which). The receptor was derived from a man aged 18 to 35 who had mild COVID-19 (a few samples of this study predate the infection). Cell type and time point are not known. CDR3: CASSLRRDMGFF. The CDR3 DNA reads as TGTGCCAGCAGTCTTAGACGGGACATGGGGTTCTTC.